The sample holds a few counts of the clone carrying this T cell receptor beta chain. This specimen belongs to a study of beta chain features in type 1 diabetes. Study in general: Sorted cell examination encompassed roughly 98,000,000 cells across all samples.

The CDR3 runs to 16 residues. Germline V CDR1 and CDR2: GTSNPN, SVGIG (reference sequence). V shed 1 base and J 3 bases; nucleotides not matched to a gene: 11. Every isolated RNA sample was fully reverse transcribed, so sequencing captured expressed TCRB transcripts. Produced via immunoSEQ multiplex PCR; TCRdb's table is partial and in-frame only. The data contain roughly 500,000 clones, approximately 30% of them singletons. Using CD45RO/CCR7/CD25/CD127/CD95/CD27, CD4+ naive, central memory, regulatory and stem cell-like memory cells were sorted. The chain joins TRBV30 to TRBJ2-7; 8 nucleotides align to TRBD1. This TCR was recovered from a man between 18 and 35 years old in good health. The specimen sequenced was naive CD4+ T cells from blood. The CDR3 sequence is CAWSEQGAPGRYEQYF. CDR3 sequence (DNA): TGTGCCTGGAGTGAGCAGGGGGCGCCGGGGCGCTACGAGCAGTACTTC.